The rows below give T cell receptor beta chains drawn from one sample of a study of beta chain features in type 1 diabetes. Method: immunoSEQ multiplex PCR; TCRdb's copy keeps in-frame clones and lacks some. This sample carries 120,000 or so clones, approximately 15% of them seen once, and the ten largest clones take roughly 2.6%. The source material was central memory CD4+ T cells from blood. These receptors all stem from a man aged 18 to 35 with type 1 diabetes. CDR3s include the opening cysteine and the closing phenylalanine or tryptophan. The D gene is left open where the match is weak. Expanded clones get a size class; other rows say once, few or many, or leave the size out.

CDR3 DNA: TGTGCCAGCAGCAAACCGGGACAGGGGACAATTGCTGAAGCTTTCTTT
CDR3 protein: CASSKPGQGTIAEAFF
D gene: TRBD1
J gene: TRBJ1-1
V gene: TRBV7-2
clone size: few

CDR3 DNA: TGTGCCAGCAGCTTAGGGGAAGGATCACCCCTCCACTTT
CDR3 protein: CASSLGEGSPLHF
D gene: -
J gene: TRBJ1-6
V gene: TRBV7-2
clone size: many

CDR3 DNA: TGTGCCAGCAGCTTCCGGTCAGCGGACTACGAGCAGTACTTC
CDR3 protein: CASSFRSADYEQYF
D gene: -
J gene: TRBJ2-7
V gene: TRBV13
clone size: -

CDR3 DNA: TGCAGCGTTGGCTGGGACCCTCTGGAGACCCAGTACTTC
CDR3 protein: CSVGWDPLETQYF
D gene: -
J gene: TRBJ2-5
V gene: TRBV29-1
clone size: few

CDR3 DNA: TGTGCCAGCAGTTACGTTTCGGGAGATACGCAGTATTTT
CDR3 protein: CASSYVSGDTQYF
D gene: -
J gene: TRBJ2-3
V gene: TRBV6-5
clone size: -

CDR3 DNA: TGTGCCAGCAGCCCAGCTGGGGGGACAGGGGACATCTACGAGCAGTACTTC
CDR3 protein: CASSPAGGTGDIYEQYF
D gene: TRBD1
J gene: TRBJ2-7
V gene: TRBV9
clone size: -

CDR3 DNA: TGTGCCAGCAGCACCCCCGGCCCGCAGGCCCAGTACTTC
CDR3 protein: CASSTPGPQAQYF
D gene: -
J gene: TRBJ2-5
V gene: TRBV7-2
clone size: -

CDR3 DNA: TGTGCCTGGAGCTCAACAGGGGATATTGGCTACACCTTC
CDR3 protein: CAWSSTGDIGYTF
D gene: TRBD1
J gene: TRBJ1-2
V gene: TRBV30
clone size: -

CDR3 DNA: TGTGCCAGCAGCGTCGTTAGCGGGGGGGCCGGAGATACGCAGTATTTT
CDR3 protein: CASSVVSGGAGDTQYF
D gene: TRBD2
J gene: TRBJ2-3
V gene: TRBV7-2
clone size: -

CDR3 DNA: TGCAGCGTTGGAGGCAGGGGGCTCTGGGAGCTGTTTTTT
CDR3 protein: CSVGGRGLWELFF
D gene: TRBD1
J gene: TRBJ2-2
V gene: TRBV29-1
clone size: few

CDR3 DNA: TGCGCCAGCAGCTTGCACTTTGAAGAGACCCAGTACTTC
CDR3 protein: CASSLHFEETQYF
D gene: -
J gene: TRBJ2-5
V gene: TRBV5-1
clone size: many

CDR3 DNA: TGCGCCAGCAGCTTGGATTGGGAGACCCAGTACTTC
CDR3 protein: CASSLDWETQYF
D gene: -
J gene: TRBJ2-5
V gene: TRBV5-1
clone size: few

CDR3 DNA: TGCAGCGTCTTGACTAGCGGCAGCTCCTACGAGCAGTACTTC
CDR3 protein: CSVLTSGSSYEQYF
D gene: TRBD2
J gene: TRBJ2-7
V gene: TRBV29-1
clone size: few

CDR3 DNA: TGCGCCAGCAGCCAAGATCTTCATTTTCCGTACAATGAGCAGTTCTTC
CDR3 protein: CASSQDLHFPYNEQFF
D gene: -
J gene: TRBJ2-1
V gene: TRBV4-1
clone size: few

CDR3 DNA: TGCAGCGTCGCCGGGACAGGGAAAAATCAGCCCCAGCATTTT
CDR3 protein: CSVAGTGKNQPQHF
D gene: TRBD1
J gene: TRBJ1-5
V gene: TRBV29-1
clone size: few

CDR3 DNA: TGTGCCTGGACTAGGGGGACGGAGACTGAAGCTTTCTTT
CDR3 protein: CAWTRGTETEAFF
D gene: -
J gene: TRBJ1-1
V gene: TRBV30
clone size: few

CDR3 DNA: TGCGCCAGCAGCTTGGTTCGCAGCTCCTACAATGAGCAGTTCTTC
CDR3 protein: CASSLVRSSYNEQFF
D gene: -
J gene: TRBJ2-1
V gene: TRBV5-1
clone size: -

CDR3 DNA: TGTGCCAGCAGTGAACTAGCGGGCGGCACAGATACGCAGTATTTT
CDR3 protein: CASSELAGGTDTQYF
D gene: TRBD2
J gene: TRBJ2-3
V gene: TRBV2
clone size: -

CDR3 DNA: TGTGCCAGCAGCGAGGCCGGGACTAGGTATCTCGAGCAGTACTTC
CDR3 protein: CASSEAGTRYLEQYF
D gene: TRBD2
J gene: TRBJ2-7
V gene: TRBV14
clone size: few

CDR3 DNA: TGTGCCAGCAGCTTCCCCTCGGGGGCTCCCCACTCTGGGGCCAACGTCCTGACTTTC
CDR3 protein: CASSFPSGAPHSGANVLTF
D gene: -
J gene: TRBJ2-6
V gene: TRBV5-4
clone size: -

CDR3 DNA: TGTGCCAGCTCACCCTTGCTTGCGGAAGCTTTCTTT
CDR3 protein: CASSPLLAEAFF
D gene: -
J gene: TRBJ1-1
V gene: TRBV18
clone size: few

CDR3 DNA: TGTGCCAGCCCTACCCTAAAACAGAACACCGGGGAGCTGTTTTTT
CDR3 protein: CASPTLKQNTGELFF
D gene: -
J gene: TRBJ2-2
V gene: TRBV6-5
clone size: many

CDR3 DNA: TGCAGCGTTGTACGTTCACGCAGCACAGATACGCAGTATTTT
CDR3 protein: CSVVRSRSTDTQYF
D gene: -
J gene: TRBJ2-3
V gene: TRBV29-1
clone size: few

CDR3 DNA: TGTGCCTGGGCCAGACAGGTGGGCAATGAGCAGTTCTTC
CDR3 protein: CAWARQVGNEQFF
D gene: -
J gene: TRBJ2-1
V gene: TRBV30
clone size: few

CDR3 DNA: TGTGCCAGCAGCGACTGGGTCGCGGGAGATACGCAGTATTTT
CDR3 protein: CASSDWVAGDTQYF
D gene: -
J gene: TRBJ2-3
V gene: TRBV6-5
clone size: few

CDR3 DNA: TGCAGTGCTAGAGATCTAGCGGGCCCGCACTTC
CDR3 protein: CSARDLAGPHF
D gene: TRBD2
J gene: TRBJ2-7
V gene: TRBV20-1
clone size: few

CDR3 DNA: TGTGCCAGCAGCTTGTCTAGCGGGCGCCTCACAGATACGCAGTATTTT
CDR3 protein: CASSLSSGRLTDTQYF
D gene: TRBD2
J gene: TRBJ2-3
V gene: TRBV11-2
clone size: few

CDR3 DNA: TGTGCCTGGACCGAACGGACAGGGACGGTGGTGGATCAGCCCCAGCATTTT
CDR3 protein: CAWTERTGTVVDQPQHF
D gene: TRBD1
J gene: TRBJ1-5
V gene: TRBV30
clone size: -

CDR3 DNA: TGTGCCAGCAGTGAAGAGGTCGGATCCTACGAGCAGTACTTC
CDR3 protein: CASSEEVGSYEQYF
D gene: -
J gene: TRBJ2-7
V gene: TRBV2
clone size: -

CDR3 DNA: TGTGCCAGCAGTTACCAGAGGTCACCCCTCCACTTT
CDR3 protein: CASSYQRSPLHF
D gene: -
J gene: TRBJ1-6
V gene: TRBV27
clone size: -

CDR3 DNA: TGCAGTGCTAGGGCGGGGCACACCATATATTTT
CDR3 protein: CSARAGHTIYF
D gene: -
J gene: TRBJ1-3
V gene: TRBV20-1
clone size: few

CDR3 DNA: TGTGCCACCACCCACGGGACTAGCGTTCCTGAGCAGTTCTTC
CDR3 protein: CATTHGTSVPEQFF
D gene: TRBD2
J gene: TRBJ2-1
V gene: TRBV6-6
clone size: many

CDR3 DNA: TGTGCTAGCAGTACCGGCCCGAACACCGGGGAGCTGTTTTTT
CDR3 protein: CASSTGPNTGELFF
D gene: -
J gene: TRBJ2-2
V gene: TRBV7-7
clone size: -

CDR3 DNA: TGTGCCTGGAGTCCACCCCGATACGAGCAGTACTTC
CDR3 protein: CAWSPPRYEQYF
D gene: -
J gene: TRBJ2-7
V gene: TRBV30
clone size: -